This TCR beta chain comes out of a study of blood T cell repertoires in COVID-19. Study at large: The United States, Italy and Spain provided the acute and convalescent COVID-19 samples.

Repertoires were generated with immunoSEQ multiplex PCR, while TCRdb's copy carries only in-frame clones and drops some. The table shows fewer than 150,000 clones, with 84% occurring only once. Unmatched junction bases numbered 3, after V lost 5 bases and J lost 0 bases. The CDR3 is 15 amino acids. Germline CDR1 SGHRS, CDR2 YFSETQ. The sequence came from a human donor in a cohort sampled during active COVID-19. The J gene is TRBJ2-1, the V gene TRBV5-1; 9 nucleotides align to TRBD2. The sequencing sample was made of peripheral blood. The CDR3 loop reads CASRVSGGSYNEQFF. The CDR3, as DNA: TGCGCCAGCAGGGTTAGCGGGGGCTCCTACAATGAGCAGTTCTTC.